A single sample is the source of the 29 T cell receptor beta chains below, sequenced in a study of a mutant IDH1 vaccine in newly diagnosed glioma. Sequencing used immunoSEQ multiplex PCR; TCRdb keeps in-frame clones, though not all of them. The table has about 64,000 clones, approximately 84% seen once; the top ten hold roughly 9%. Time point described: week 11, during vaccination. The study gave 300 ug of mutant IDH1 20-mer peptide per vaccine dose, with topical imiquimod. No antigen has been assigned to these receptors. The material sequenced was PBMCs, taken from a glioma patient whose treatment included an IDH1 peptide vaccine. These receptors were taken from a woman between 45 and 65 years old with glioma.

V gene TRBV7-2 combines with J gene TRBJ2-7, with no clear D. The germline gives CDR1 SGHTA, CDR2 FQGNSA. V was clipped by 5 bases and J by 2 bases, with 13 bases between them. There are 14 residues in the CDR3. CDR3 bases: TGTGCCAGCAGCCAACCACCGCGGACCTACGAGCAGTACTTC. Amino acid sequence: CASSQPPRTYEQYF. Using reference TRBV7-2 and TRBJ2-7 for the parts outside the CDR3, the full variable domain is GAGVSQSPSNKVTEKGKDVELRCDPISGHTALYWYRQSLGQGLEFLIYFQGNSAPDKSGLPSDRFSAERTGGSVSTLTIQRTQQEDSAVYLCASSQPPRTYEQYFGPGTRLTVT.

The chain is built from TRBV27 and TRBJ2-5; D remains ambiguous. Germline-derived CDR1 and CDR2 are MNHEY and SMNVEV (reference sequence). The V end was cut by 8 bases, the J end by 0 bases, with 7 bases between. The CDR3 extends over 12 amino acids. The CDR3: CASGRHQETQYF. The CDR3 DNA reads TGTGCCAGCGGGCGGCACCAAGAGACCCAGTACTTC.

The rearrangement uses TRBV27 and TRBJ2-7; possibly TRBD1 for D (7 bases). This CDR3 region has 15 residues. Trimming took off 6 bases at V and 4 bases at J, with 19 bases between the two ends. Germline loops: CDR1 MNHEY, CDR2 SMNVEV (reference sequence). This chain's CDR3 is CASREQGTGFYEQYF. The CDR3 DNA reads TGTGCCAGCAGAGAACAGGGGACTGGATTTTACGAGCAGTACTTC.

The rearrangement uses TRBV6-1 and TRBJ1-2, with unresolved D. From germline, CDR1 is MNHNS and CDR2 SASEGT. Trimming cost V 7 bases and J 6 bases, with 9 bases left between them. CDR3 length: 11 residues. The CDR3 spells CASTRRDGYTF. The CDR3 nucleotides are TGTGCCAGCACTCGGAGAGATGGCTACACCTTC.

The genes are TRBV4-1 and TRBJ2-3, with 11 bases matching TRBD1. The V and J ends lost 1 base and 2 bases, in that order; junction bases with no gene match: 8. This CDR3 has 18 amino acids. Germline V gene sequence: CDR1 MGHRA, CDR2 YSYEKL. DNA of the CDR3: TGCGCCAGCAGCCAAGTTGGCAGGGACAGGGGGAACACAGATACGCAGTATTTT. It translates to CASSQVGRDRGNTDTQYF.

The rearrangement uses TRBV9 and TRBJ1-3, with D uncertain. This CDR3 has 13 amino acids. Trimming removed 6 bases from V and 4 bases from J, with 11 bases in between. CDR1 SGDLS and CDR2 YYNGEE come from the germline V gene. The CDR3 protein is CASTPIVGNTIYF. CDR3 DNA: TGTGCCAGCACCCCGATCGTAGGAAACACCATATATTTT. The whole variable domain, remainder taken from reference TRBV9 and TRBJ1-3, is DSGVTQTPKHLITATGQRVTLRCSPRSGDLSVYWYQQSLDQGLQFLIQYYNGEERAKGNILERFSAQQFPDLHSELNLSSLELGDSALYFCASTPIVGNTIYFGEGSWLTVV.

The J gene is TRBJ2-1, the V gene TRBV19; TRBD2 is a possible D gene (7 bases). This CDR3 is built from 11 residues. Per the germline V gene, CDR1 is LNHDA and CDR2 is SQIVND (reference sequence). DNA for the CDR3: TGTGCTAGTCTCGGGGGGCATGAGCAGTTCTTC. This gives the protein CASLGGHEQFF.

In DNA, the CDR3 is TGCGCCAGCAGCCAAGGGCGTTTTCTGGGACAGGGAGTTGATGGCTACACCTTC. Protein sequence: CASSQGRFLGQGVDGYTF. This chain connects TRBV4-3 to TRBJ1-2, with 9 bases that match TRBD1. Looked up from germline, CDR1 is LGHNA and CDR2 is YSLEER. This CDR3 has 18 residues. V was pared by 1 base and J by 6 bases, with 15 bases of the junction left unmatched.

The count of this clone is one. CDR3 nucleotides: TGTGCCAGCAGTGGACTAGCTGACGAGCAGTACTTC. Translation: CASSGLADEQYF. V gene TRBV6-5 combines with J gene TRBJ2-7, with TRBD2 identical over 8 bases. The CDR3 totals 12 residues. Germline V lookup: CDR1 MNHEY, CDR2 SVGAGI. Unmatched junction bases numbered 2, after V lost 5 bases and J lost 5 bases.

The V call is TRBV30, the J call TRBJ1-6, with D unclear. The CDR3 spans 14 residues. Trimming took off 0 bases at V and 9 bases at J, with 12 bases between the two ends. CDR1 GTSNPN and CDR2 SVGIG come from the germline V gene (reference sequence). The CDR3 spells CAWSVGSGGSPLHF. The CDR3 nucleotides read TGTGCCTGGAGTGTAGGTTCCGGCGGTTCACCCCTCCACTTT.

The J gene is TRBJ2-7, the V gene TRBV6-1; D not certain. The CDR3 length is 14 residues. V lost 6 bases, J lost 6 bases, and 18 bases lay in between. The germline CDR1 and CDR2 sequences are MNHNS and SASEGT. The CDR3 nucleotides read TGTGCCAGCAGCTCGCAAACGGGCACCCCCGAGCAGTACTTC. This codes for CASSSQTGTPEQYF.

The chain has TRBV27 and TRBJ1-1; 7 nucleotides line up with TRBD1. This CDR3 is 16 amino acids long. The trim removed 3 bases at V and 0 bases at J, leaving 7 bases unmatched. CDR1 MNHEY and CDR2 SMNVEV come from the germline V gene (reference sequence). CDR3 DNA: TGTGCCAGCAGTTTCCTAGGGACAGCCATGAACACTGAAGCTTTCTTT. Residues: CASSFLGTAMNTEAFF.

This clone appeared once. The chain recombines TRBV15 with TRBJ2-7; 13 bases fit TRBD2. J lost 8 bases, V lost 9 bases, and 10 bases had no gene match. Germline lookup yields CDR1 LNHNV and CDR2 YYDKDF (reference sequence). The CDR3 runs 14 residues. In DNA, the CDR3 is TGTGCCACTAGTACTAGCGGGGGGGCCGGGAAGCAGTACTTC. Protein sequence: CATSTSGGAGKQYF.

This clone was detected a few times. This rearrangement joins TRBV5-1 to TRBJ1-1; D is uncertain. In germline, CDR1 is SGHRS, CDR2 YFSETQ. The CDR3 sequence is 13 residues long. The V end was cut by 1 base, the J end by 7 bases, with 11 bases between. CDR3 coding DNA: TGCGCCAGCAGCTTGAAATCGAACGGTGAAGCTTTCTTT. Encoded protein: CASSLKSNGEAFF.

The chain carries TRBV2 and TRBJ2-1, with TRBD2 identical over 7 bases. CDR1 is SNHLY and CDR2 is FYNNEI in the germline V gene. The CDR3 consists of 16 residues. V was clipped by 0 bases and J by 1 base; unmatched bases: 3. CDR3 in DNA: TGTGCCAGCAGTGAAGCTTCCGGGGGGTCCTACAATGAGCAGTTCTTC. It is translated as CASSEASGGSYNEQFF. Looking up the rest from reference TRBV2 and TRBJ2-1 gives the full variable domain: EPEVTQTPSHQVTQMGQEVILRCVPISNHLYFYWYRQILGQKVEFLVSFYNNEISEKSEIFDDQFSVERPDGSNFTLKIRSTKLEDSAMYFCASSEASGGSYNEQFFGPGTRLTVL.

This clone was seen only once. V usage is TRBV9 and J usage is TRBJ2-5, with 10 bases fitting TRBD1. Germline V gives CDR1 SGDLS, CDR2 YYNGEE. The length of the CDR3 is 18 residues. Unmatched junction bases numbered 16, after V lost 5 bases and J lost 3 bases. In DNA, the CDR3 is TGTGCCAGCAGTCAAAACCGTGGGACAGGGGATTTTAAAGAGACCCAGTACTTC. Residues: CASSQNRGTGDFKETQYF.

This rearrangement joins TRBV5-1 to TRBJ1-1; no reliable D call. V was trimmed by 0 bases and J by 2 bases, leaving 5 bases between them. The CDR3 spans 13 residues. Looked up from germline, CDR1 is SGHRS and CDR2 is YFSETQ. CDR3 coding DNA: TGCGCCAGCAGCTTGGCCTTCAACACTGAAGCTTTCTTT. Encoded protein: CASSLAFNTEAFF.

This clone was observed a few times. This chain connects TRBV2 to TRBJ1-6; possible D gene TRBD1, 5 bases. The CDR3 runs 13 residues. CDR1 and CDR2 from the germline V gene are SNHLY and FYNNEI. Trimming removed 11 bases at V and 10 bases at J, with 18 bases between. The CDR3 sequence: CACGGDNYSPLHF. The CDR3 DNA reads TGTGCCTGCGGGGGGGATAACTACTCACCCCTCCACTTT.

This clone was recorded a few times. The V gene is TRBV10-3, the J gene TRBJ1-2, with 8 bases that match TRBD1. The CDR3 totals 14 residues. V dropped 5 bases and J dropped 4; count of bases not matched to a gene: 6. The V gene's germline CDR1 is ENHRY and CDR2 SYGVKD. The DNA for the CDR3 is TGTGCCATCAGTCCAGAGGGGACAGGCTATGGCTACACCTTC. Protein: CAISPEGTGYGYTF.

V is TRBV5-1 and J is TRBJ2-5; the D gene is possibly TRBD2 (6 bases). In germline, CDR1 is SGHRS, CDR2 YFSETQ. The CDR3 is made up of 17 amino acids. V shed 0 bases and J shed 1 base, with 16 bases lying between them. In DNA form, the CDR3 reads TGCGCCAGCAGCTTGGGGGGTCGGGGGATGGGCCAAGAGACCCAGTACTTC. Protein product: CASSLGGRGMGQETQYF.

The rearrangement joins TRBV7-9 to TRBJ2-4; D unclear. The CDR3 has 12 residues. CDR1 SEHNR and CDR2 FQNEAQ come from the germline V gene (reference sequence). V lost 10 bases and J lost 10, with 17 bases in between. The CDR3 nucleotides read TGTGCCATTCGAACTATGTCTTCTATTCAGTACTTC. Residues: CAIRTMSSIQYF.

J is TRBJ2-1 and V is TRBV27, with a weak D call TRBD1 (6 bases). The V and J ends lost 3 bases and 5 bases respectively, with 14 bases between them. Germline V gene sequence: CDR1 MNHEY, CDR2 SMNVEV (reference sequence). There are 15 residues in the CDR3. The CDR3 here is CASSFNDRTHNEQFF. The CDR3 nucleotides are TGTGCCAGCAGTTTTAACGACAGGACCCACAATGAGCAGTTCTTC.

The V gene is TRBV2, the J gene TRBJ2-3, with D perhaps matching TRBD1 (5 bases). The V gene's germline CDR1 is SNHLY and CDR2 FYNNEI. V was clipped by 11 bases and J by 0 bases, with 9 bases between them. The CDR3 consists of 12 residues. The CDR3 DNA sequence: TGTGCCGGGGCAGCTAGCACAGATACGCAGTATTTT. Translation gives CAGAASTDTQYF. The variable domain in full, with the rest retrieved from reference TRBV2 and TRBJ2-3, is EPEVTQTPSHQVTQMGQEVILRCVPISNHLYFYWYRQILGQKVEFLVSFYNNEISEKSEIFDDQFSVERPDGSNFTLKIRSTKLEDSAMYFCAGAASTDTQYFGPGTRLTVL.

This clone was seen only once. The chain couples TRBV6-6 to TRBJ2-3; TRBD1 agrees at 10 bases. The germline gives CDR1 MNHNY, CDR2 SVGAGI (reference sequence). J gave up 3 bases and V 7 bases, and 4 bases lay outside the gene matches. This CDR3 spans 14 amino acids. CDR3 bases: TGTGCCAGCACTCGACAGGGGGCAACAGATACGCAGTATTTT. Protein sequence: CASTRQGATDTQYF.

The chain combines TRBV19 with TRBJ1-3; no clear D gene. The CDR3 spans 13 residues. Germline V gene lookup returns CDR1 LNHDA and CDR2 SQIVND (reference sequence). V lost 11 bases and J 0 bases, leaving 11 bases between the germline ends. The CDR3 DNA is TGTGCCTCACGGATCAGCTCTGGAAACACCATATATTTT. This gives the protein CASRISSGNTIYF.

The CDR3 sequence: CAWSVGGSGYEQYF. The CDR3 region has the DNA TGTGCCTGGAGTGTGGGAGGGTCTGGCTACGAGCAGTACTTC. The rearrangement joins TRBV30 to TRBJ2-7; 7 bases are shared with TRBD2. The V and J ends lost 0 bases and 3 bases, in that order; junction bases with no gene match: 5. Looked up from germline, CDR1 is GTSNPN and CDR2 is SVGIG (reference sequence). The CDR3 totals 14 residues.

This clone has only a few counts. The V call is TRBV7-9, the J call TRBJ1-6, with D perhaps matching TRBD1 (6 bases). Trimming took 1 base from V and 0 from J, leaving 10 bases between them. This CDR3 comprises 17 residues. Germline values: CDR1 SEHNR, CDR2 FQNEAQ (reference sequence). CDR3 sequence (DNA): TGTGCCAGCAGCTTAGTAGGGGGGAGCTCCTATAATTCACCCCTCCACTTT. Residues: CASSLVGGSSYNSPLHF.

This chain connects TRBV5-1 to TRBJ2-1; 10 bases fit TRBD2. With 1 base clipped from V and 10 bases from J, the junction kept 11 bases outside the gene matches. Germline CDR1 is SGHRS and CDR2 is YFSETQ. CDR3 length: 16 amino acids. CDR3 region: CASSLRSGGAGREQFF. The CDR3 DNA is TGCGCCAGCAGCTTGCGGAGCGGGGGGGCGGGACGGGAGCAGTTCTTC.

The genes are TRBV29-1 and TRBJ2-3; perhaps TRBD2 as D (5 bases). The CDR3 totals 14 residues. Trimming stripped 3 bases from V and 0 bases from J, with 10 bases between. CDR1 is SQVTM and CDR2 is ANQGSEA in the germline V gene. Here the CDR3 DNA reads TGCAGCGTTGAGGACTCTTCTAGCACAGATACGCAGTATTTT. The encoded protein is CSVEDSSSTDTQYF.